This record concerns one T cell receptor (beta chain) sequence. This specimen comes from a study of a mutant IDH1 vaccine in newly diagnosed glioma. Study-wide background: Therapy received beforehand was radiotherapy, temozolomide, or both, with most patients given both.

The CDR3 runs 14 residues. CDR1 and CDR2 from the germline V gene are GTSNPN and SVGIG (reference sequence). Trimming removed 5 bases at V and 0 bases at J, with 13 bases between. This table comes from immunoSEQ multiplex PCR, and its TCRdb copy is limited to in-frame clones, with some not included. This table has tens of thousands of clones, around 82% appearing once. Time point here: baseline, week 1 (first vaccination visit). Specified treatment: pre-vaccination baseline after standard-of-care therapy. The material was PBMCs, obtained from a glioma patient treated with radiotherapy, temozolomide or both. This receptor was taken from a woman between 50 and 59 years old with glioma. The chain is built from TRBV30 and TRBJ1-1, with D possibly matching TRBD1 (5 bases). DNA of the CDR3: TGTGCCTGGGGCTCAGGGACTATGAACACTGAAGCTTTCTTT. Encoded protein: CAWGSGTMNTEAFF.